These 28 T cell receptor beta chains came from one sample sequenced in a study of cytomegalovirus exposure and HLA in healthy donors. Amplification used 60 Vbeta primers and 13 Jbeta primers. The repertoire was sequenced with immunoSEQ multiplex PCR; TCRdb's copy has only in-frame clones and lacks some. The sample lists about 190,000 clones, approximately 81% occurring once. Source material: PBMCs. The receptors originated from a boy younger than 18 in good health and CMV-seronegative.

The chain couples TRBV30 to TRBJ2-1; TRBD2 is a possible D gene (5 bases). The CDR3 sequence is 17 residues long. Trimming shortened V by 4 bases and J by 4 bases, and 23 bases separated the two germline ends. Germline CDR1 is GTSNPN and CDR2 is SVGIG (reference sequence). DNA of the CDR3: TGTGCCTGGACCCTATCATGGTACGGGAACACTTACAATGAGCAGTTCTTC. Protein sequence: CAWTLSWYGNTYNEQFF. Variable domain in full (rest from reference TRBV30 and TRBJ2-1): SQTIHQWPATLVQPVGSPLSLECTVEGTSNPNLYWYRQAAGRGLQLLFYSVGIGQISSEVPQNLSASRPQDRQFILSSKKLLLSDSGFYLCAWTLSWYGNTYNEQFFGPGTRLTVL.

The rearrangement joins TRBV4-2 to TRBJ2-3, with TRBD2 identical over 9 bases. The V gene end was trimmed by 1 base and the J gene end by 5 bases; junction bases not matched to a gene: 4. The CDR3 consists of 15 residues. Germline CDR1 is LGHNA and CDR2 is YNFKEQ. The CDR3 DNA reads as TGTGCCAGCAGCCAAGCGTTGACTAGCGGAGATACGCAGTATTTT. This sequence encodes CASSQALTSGDTQYF.

The chain uses TRBV11-2 and TRBJ2-7; tentatively, D is TRBD2 (6 bases). Trimming took 5 bases from V and 0 from J, leaving 14 bases between them. Germline CDR1 reads SGHAT; CDR2 reads FQNNGV. This CDR3 has 15 residues. CDR3 sequence (DNA): TGTGCCAGCAGCCTCCGGGGGACCGACTCCTACGAGCAGTACTTC. Amino acids: CASSLRGTDSYEQYF. The full variable domain, rest sourced from reference TRBV11-2 and TRBJ2-7, is EAGVAQSPRYKIIEKRQSVAFWCNPISGHATLYWYQQILGQGPKLLIQFQNNGVVDDSQLPKDRFSAERLKGVDSTLKIQPAKLEDSAVYLCASSLRGTDSYEQYFGPGTRLTVT.

The rearrangement links TRBV5-1 to TRBJ2-7; 11 bases are a match to TRBD2. This CDR3 spans 15 amino acids. Germline V gene sequence: CDR1 SGHRS, CDR2 YFSETQ. V lost 0 bases and J lost 1; bases outside the gene matches: 0. CDR3 sequence reads: CASSLGLAGSYEQYF. Here the CDR3 DNA reads TGCGCCAGCAGCTTGGGACTAGCGGGATCCTACGAGCAGTACTTC.

The chain links TRBV7-8 to TRBJ1-1; TRBD1 agrees at 10 bases. The CDR3 length is 16 residues. Germline V gene lookup returns CDR1 SGHVS and CDR2 FQNEAQ. V lost 5 bases to trimming and J lost 7 bases; unmatched junction nucleotides: 13. Here the CDR3 DNA reads TGTGCCAGCAGCCCGCCGGGGACAGGGGATCTTCATGAAGCTTTCTTT. It is translated as CASSPPGTGDLHEAFF.

V gene TRBV2 combines with J gene TRBJ1-5; 7 nucleotides match TRBD1. CDR1 is SNHLY, CDR2 FYNNEI, per germline. Trimming cost V 6 bases and J 4 bases; bases outside gene matches: 9. CDR3 length equals 15 residues. The CDR3 DNA follows: TGTGCCAGCAGATACACAGGGGCGGGAAATCAGCCCCAGCATTTT. Translation gives CASRYTGAGNQPQHF.

The gene calls are TRBV29-1 and TRBJ2-7; possibly TRBD1 for D (6 bases). V was pared by 4 bases and J by 7 bases, with 20 bases between. This CDR3 has 14 amino acids. Germline V gives CDR1 SQVTM, CDR2 ANQGSEA. The CDR3 spells CSVGTDPNFREQYF. The CDR3 bases are TGCAGCGTTGGGACAGACCCCAACTTTAGGGAGCAGTACTTC.

Here the CDR3 reads CAWSDRRGRGYEQYF. The CDR3 nucleotides are TGTGCCTGGAGTGACCGGAGGGGGCGCGGGTACGAGCAGTACTTC. The chain links TRBV30 to TRBJ2-5, with D possibly being TRBD1 (7 bases). The DNA matches TRBJ2-7 better at its end, which makes the J call doubtful. From germline, CDR1 is GTSNPN and CDR2 SVGIG (reference sequence). The CDR3 sequence is 15 residues long.

This clone was seen only a few times. The rearrangement links TRBV25-1 to TRBJ1-1; no firm D call. CDR3 size: 15 residues. Trimming removed 3 bases from V and 0 bases from J, with 11 bases in between. Germline values: CDR1 MGHDK, CDR2 SYGVNS. CDR3 DNA sequence: TGTGCCAGCAGTGACACCACAGAGATGAACACTGAAGCTTTCTTT. Protein: CASSDTTEMNTEAFF. Full variable domain (remainder filled in from reference TRBV25-1 and TRBJ1-1): EADIYQTPRYLVIGTGKKITLECSQTMGHDKMYWYQQDPGMELHLIHYSYGVNSTEKGDLSSESTVSRIRTEHFPLTLESARPSHTSQYLCASSDTTEMNTEAFFGQGTRLTVV.

This chain joins TRBV5-8 and TRBJ1-2; tentatively, D is TRBD1 (6 bases). Trimming shortened V by 6 bases and J by 2 bases, and 14 bases separated the two germline ends. The CDR3 consists of 14 residues. CDR1 and CDR2 (germline): SGHTS, YDEGEE. The CDR3 DNA is TGTGCCAGCACCCGACGGCAGGGGAACTATGGCTACACCTTC. Translating it yields CASTRRQGNYGYTF.

This chain connects TRBV5-8 to TRBJ2-2, with D possibly being TRBD1 (6 bases). V lost 5 bases, J lost 6 bases, and 11 bases lay in between. CDR3 length equals 13 residues. The germline V gene encodes CDR1 SGHTS and CDR2 YDEGEE. CDR3 in amino acids: CASSRQVAGELFF. The CDR3 DNA is TGTGCCAGCAGTCGACAGGTGGCCGGGGAGCTGTTTTTT.

This chain joins TRBV6-5 and TRBJ1-4, with 8 bases identical to TRBD1. The CDR3 runs to 14 residues. Germline V gives CDR1 MNHEY, CDR2 SVGAGI. V was clipped by 6 bases and J by 5 bases; unmatched bases: 5. The CDR3 DNA follows: TGTGCCAGCAGAAAACAGGGGGGGAATGAAAAACTGTTTTTT. Its translation: CASRKQGGNEKLFF.

The chain carries TRBV5-4 and TRBJ2-2; TRBD2 might be the D (7 bases). CDR3 length: 15 amino acids. The V end was cut by 1 base, the J end by 5 bases, with 12 bases between. CDR1 and CDR2 from the germline V gene are SGHNT and YYREEE (reference sequence). In DNA form, the CDR3 reads TGTGCCAGCAGCTTGACCGGGGGGCGGACCGGGGAGCTGTTTTTT. It codes for CASSLTGGRTGELFF.

The chain carries TRBV7-9 and TRBJ2-7; 12 bases align to TRBD2. In germline, CDR1 is SEHNR, CDR2 FQNEAQ (reference sequence). This CDR3 is built from 15 residues. J gave up 5 bases and V 2 bases, and 4 bases lay outside the gene matches. CDR3: CASSLSLAGGHEQYF. Here the CDR3 DNA reads TGTGCCAGCAGCTTATCTCTAGCGGGAGGGCACGAGCAGTACTTC.

This chain joins TRBV27 and TRBJ2-1, with D maybe TRBD2 (6 bases). The germline V gene encodes CDR1 MNHEY and CDR2 SMNVEV (reference sequence). The CDR3 runs to 14 residues. Trimming cost V 6 bases and J 2 bases, with 11 bases left between them. The CDR3 is CASSHGSAYNEQFF. The DNA for the CDR3 is TGTGCCAGCAGCCACGGGAGCGCCTACAATGAGCAGTTCTTC.

The chain couples TRBV5-8 to TRBJ2-5; D may be TRBD1 (6 bases). The CDR3 covers 19 residues. Trimming removed 1 base at V and 2 bases at J, with 24 bases between. Germline V gene data show CDR1 as SGHTS and CDR2 as YDEGEE. The CDR3 sequence is CASSLSLRPFRGSQETQYF. CDR3 coding DNA: TGTGCCAGCAGCTTGTCCCTCCGGCCCTTCAGGGGATCGCAAGAGACCCAGTACTTC.

This clone was seen a single time. The chain has TRBV6-5 and TRBJ1-2, with 9 bases that match TRBD1. The germline CDR1 and CDR2 sequences are MNHEY and SVGAGI. The CDR3 runs to 15 residues. The J segment lost 8 bases and the V segment lost 4 bases, leaving 11 bases of the junction unmatched. CDR3: CASSSRRDRVWGYTF. DNA for the CDR3: TGTGCCAGCAGTTCTCGCCGGGACAGGGTATGGGGCTACACCTTC.

The gene calls are TRBV30 and TRBJ1-2; no clear D. The CDR3 totals 12 residues. V lost 2 bases and J lost 8, with 12 bases in between. Germline lookup yields CDR1 GTSNPN and CDR2 SVGIG (reference sequence). In nucleotides, the CDR3 is TGTGCCTGGAGTATATCAACTTACGGCTACACCTTC. Translated, it gives CAWSISTYGYTF.

The V call is TRBV7-3, the J call TRBJ2-5, with D possibly TRBD2 on 7 matching bases. The V gene's germline CDR1 is SGHTA and CDR2 FQGTGA. This CDR3 has 15 residues. V lost 2 bases and J 5 bases, leaving 15 bases between the germline ends. The CDR3 DNA reads TGTGCCAGCAGCTTAGAGGGGGGGAATTGGGAGACCCAGTACTTC. Translating it yields CASSLEGGNWETQYF.

This chain connects TRBV12-5 to TRBJ2-3; D uncertain. The V gene lost 0 bases and the J gene lost 2 bases, with 12 bases spanning the gap. This CDR3 contains 16 residues. Germline loops: CDR1 LGHNT, CDR2 FRNRAP. CDR3 DNA: TGTGCTAGTGGTTTGGTACCCCCCAGGATCACAGATACGCAGTATTTT. Translation: CASGLVPPRITDTQYF.

V and J are TRBV11-2 and TRBJ1-2, with D uncertain. The germline CDR1 and CDR2 sequences are SGHAT and FQNNGV. Trimming shortened V by 1 base and J by 1 base, and 7 bases separated the two germline ends. This CDR3 spans 14 amino acids. In DNA, the CDR3 is TGTGCCAGCAGCTTAGTTGTAGATAACTATGGCTACACCTTC. This encodes CASSLVVDNYGYTF.

This clone was seen a handful of times. V is TRBV27 and J is TRBJ2-7; 11 bases are a match to TRBD2. Germline V lookup: CDR1 MNHEY, CDR2 SMNVEV (reference sequence). The CDR3 loop spans 12 amino acids. J lost 6 bases, V lost 10 bases, and 5 bases had no gene match. CDR3 sequence: CATGLAAREQYF. In DNA, the CDR3 is TGTGCCACGGGACTAGCGGCTCGCGAGCAGTACTTC.

The gene calls are TRBV6-1 and TRBJ1-5; 10 bases agree with TRBD1. In germline, CDR1 is MNHNS, CDR2 SASEGT. With V trimmed by 7 bases and J by 6 bases, 9 bases remained unmatched. The CDR3 totals 15 residues. In DNA, the CDR3 is TGTGCCAGCAAGTTTGAGACAGGGGGCTTTCAGCCCCAGCATTTT. This encodes CASKFETGGFQPQHF.

J is TRBJ1-5 and V is TRBV6-5; D perhaps matches TRBD1 (6 bases). The V and J ends lost 2 bases and 6 bases respectively, with 14 bases between them. CDR1 is MNHEY and CDR2 is SVGAGI in the germline V gene. The CDR3 has 15 amino acids. CDR3 residues: CASSYKAGVGQPQHF. The CDR3 DNA follows: TGTGCCAGCAGTTACAAGGCAGGGGTGGGTCAGCCCCAGCATTTT.

Comments on this clone: The junction differs from germline at one of its ends, possibly a read error. The CDR3 DNA is TGTGCCAGCAGCCTAGCCGTCGGACAGGGCTGGAACGTTACCTTC. Its translation: CASSLAVGQGWNVTF. The chain has TRBV7-9 and TRBJ1-2; the match to TRBD1 covers 8 bases. The CDR3 sequence is 15 residues long. CDR1 is SEHNR, CDR2 FQNEAQ, per germline (reference sequence).

The chain employs TRBV27 and TRBJ1-4; D gene ambiguous. Germline CDR1 is MNHEY and CDR2 is SMNVEV (reference sequence). V lost 6 bases and J 8 bases, leaving 10 bases between the germline ends. The CDR3 has 12 amino acids. The CDR3 spells CASSSGYEKLFF. The DNA of the CDR3 is TGTGCCAGCAGCTCCGGGTACGAAAAACTGTTTTTT.

This clone was detected a few times. The rearrangement uses TRBV4-3 and TRBJ1-1; tentative D call: TRBD1 (5 bases). The CDR3 runs 14 residues. Per germline, CDR1 LGHNA and CDR2 YSLEER. V shed 3 bases and J shed 4 bases, with 12 bases lying between them. The CDR3 loop is CASSQGGLSTEAFF. CDR3 nucleotide sequence: TGCGCCAGCAGCCAGGGGGGTCTGAGCACTGAAGCTTTCTTT.

There are a few counts of this clone. One end of the junction varies from germline; a read error may be responsible. The rearrangement links TRBV2 to TRBJ1-1, with D tentatively TRBD1 (6 bases). Per the germline V gene, CDR1 is SNHLY and CDR2 is FYNNEI. The CDR3 runs to 10 residues. The CDR3 is CAGAGGKPKF. The CDR3 nucleotides are TGTGCCGGGGCGGGGGGCAAACCCAAGTTT.